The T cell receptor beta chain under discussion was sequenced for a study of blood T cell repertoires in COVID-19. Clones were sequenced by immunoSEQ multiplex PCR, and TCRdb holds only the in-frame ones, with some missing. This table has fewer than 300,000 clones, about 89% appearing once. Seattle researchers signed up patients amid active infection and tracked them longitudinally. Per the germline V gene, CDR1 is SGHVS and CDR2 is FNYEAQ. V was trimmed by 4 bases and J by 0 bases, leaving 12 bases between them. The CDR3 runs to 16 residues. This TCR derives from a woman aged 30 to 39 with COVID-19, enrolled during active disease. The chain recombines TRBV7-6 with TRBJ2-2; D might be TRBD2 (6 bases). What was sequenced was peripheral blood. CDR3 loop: CASSSSSGANTGELFF. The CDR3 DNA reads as TGTGCCAGCAGCTCGAGTAGCGGAGCGAACACCGGGGAGCTGTTTTTT.